One sample yielded the 12 T cell receptor beta chains listed below, sequenced in a study of Graves' ophthalmopathy and Graves' hyperthyroidism. The authors amplified TCR beta CDR3 regions, and they did so from RNA transcripts for repertoire sequencing. RT-PCR in the first round used HTBI primers; a second-round multiplex PCR followed. Using its own MiXCR run on the multiplex PCR reads, TCRdb lists one record per CDR3 protein. Altogether around 590,000 distinct CDR3 sequences are present, 35% to 40% being singletons, with the ten largest covering less than 4.5%. The sample comprised peripheral blood or thyroid tissue (not recorded which). These receptors were obtained from an adult man with Graves' hyperthyroidism.

Concerning this clonotype itself: At one end, the junction sequence differs from germline, possibly due to a read error. The chain combines TRBV24-1 with TRBJ2-3, with TRBD2 identical over 15 bases. CDR1 KGHDR and CDR2 SFDVKD come from the germline V gene. This CDR3 is built from 17 residues. This CDR3 reads CASSRRTSGGATDTQYF. Written as DNA, the CDR3 is TGTGCCAGCAGTCGCAGGACTAGCGGGGGGGCAACAGATACGCAGTATTTT.

On this clonotype: A much larger clonotype is one base distant, so this may be a read error. This chain uses TRBV5-4 with TRBJ1-6; TRBD1 might be the D (5 bases). This CDR3 is built from 17 residues. Trimming cost V 0 bases and J 0 bases, with 10 bases left between them. Germline assignment: CDR1 SGHNT and CDR2 YYREEE (reference sequence). As DNA, the CDR3 is TGTGCCAGCAGCTTGGGGGGACTGAACTCCTATAATTCACCCCTCCACTTT. It translates to CASSLGGLNSYNSPLHF. Drawing the rest from reference TRBV5-4 and TRBJ1-6, the complete variable domain is ETGVTQSPTHLIKTRGQQVTLRCSSQSGHNTVSWYQQALGQGPQFIFQYYREEENGRGNFPPRFSGLQFPNYSSELNVNALELDDSALYLCASSLGGLNSYNSPLHFGNGTRLTVT.

The chain has TRBV2 and TRBJ2-1; 10 bases line up with TRBD2. The CDR3 length is 15 residues. J lost 2 bases, V lost 5 bases, and 3 bases had no gene match. CDR1 is SNHLY and CDR2 is FYNNEI in the germline V gene. CDR3 coding DNA: TGTGCCAGCAGTCTACTAGCGGGGACCTACAATGAGCAGTTCTTC. It encodes CASSLLAGTYNEQFF.

The genes are TRBV7-9 and TRBJ2-3, with no clear D. This CDR3 spans 16 amino acids. Germline lookup yields CDR1 SEHNR and CDR2 FQNEAQ (reference sequence). Trimming removed 5 bases at V and 0 bases at J, with 15 bases between. CDR3: CASSPQTGPSTDTQYF. CDR3 nucleotides: TGTGCCAGCAGCCCCCAAACGGGCCCTAGCACAGATACGCAGTATTTT.

Regarding this clonotype: This clone may be a read error of a much larger clone one base away. The chain's CDR3 is CATSGLASEGNTEAFF. Written as DNA, the CDR3 is TGTGCCACCAGTGGTTTAGCATCCGAGGGGAACACTGAAGCTTTCTTT. The rearrangement links TRBV24-1 to TRBJ1-1; D remains ambiguous. The CDR3 length is 16 residues. V was pared by 5 bases and J by 1 base, with 16 bases between. The germline V gene encodes CDR1 KGHDR and CDR2 SFDVKD.

The table lists this clonotype with a few counts. V usage is TRBV6-5 and J usage is TRBJ2-7; unclear D gene. Trimming took 5 bases from V and 5 from J, leaving 13 bases between them. This CDR3 comprises 13 residues. CDR1 and CDR2 (germline): MNHEY, SVGAGI. The CDR3 loop is CASSLSVGNEQYF. The CDR3 region has the DNA TGTGCCAGCAGTCTCTCGGTGGGAAACGAGCAGTACTTC.

The table lists this clonotype with a few counts. The J gene is TRBJ2-1, the V gene TRBV7-9, with 9 bases matching TRBD2. The V gene end was trimmed by 3 bases and the J gene end by 5 bases; junction bases not matched to a gene: 5. This CDR3 region has 15 residues. Germline lookup yields CDR1 SEHNR and CDR2 FQNEAQ (reference sequence). The CDR3 loop reads CASSFEAGGNNEQFF. CDR3 DNA sequence: TGTGCCAGCAGCTTCGAAGCGGGGGGCAACAATGAGCAGTTCTTC.

The rearrangement uses TRBV7-2 and TRBJ2-5; 13 positions agree with TRBD2. The J call may be in error: the DNA end matches TRBJ2-1 better. Per the germline V gene, CDR1 is SGHTA and CDR2 is FQGNSA. CDR3 length equals 15 residues. This CDR3 reads CASSSGLAGVNEQFF. Here the CDR3 DNA reads TGTGCCAGCAGCTCAGGACTAGCGGGAGTCAATGAGCAGTTCTTC.

DNA for the CDR3: TGTGCCAGCCGGGGGAGCTCCTACAATGAGCAGTTCTTC. This codes for CASRGSSYNEQFF. V gene TRBV6-2 or TRBV6-3 combines with J gene TRBJ2-1, with a tentative D call TRBD2 (6 bases). CDR1 MNHEY and CDR2 SVGEGT come from the germline V gene. Trimming took off 8 bases at V and 0 bases at J, with 8 bases between the two ends. The CDR3 extends over 13 amino acids.

This clonotype was detected only a few times. The chain uses TRBV7-6 and TRBJ1-2, with a weak D call TRBD1 (5 bases). Germline V CDR1 and CDR2: SGHVS, FNYEAQ. The V end lost 5 bases, the J end lost 5 bases, and 24 bases lay between the germline ends. The CDR3 loop spans 17 amino acids. The CDR3 reads CASSPAWKGPAHYGYTF. The CDR3 DNA follows: TGTGCCAGCAGCCCCGCCTGGAAGGGGCCGGCCCATTATGGCTACACCTTC.

In the case of this clonotype: A junction boundary mismatches the germline segment, possibly from a read error. The chain employs TRBV6-5 and TRBJ1-4, with a tentative D call TRBD1 (6 bases). The CDR3 has 14 amino acids. Germline V lookup: CDR1 MNHEY, CDR2 SVGAGI. CDR3 coding DNA: TGTGCCATCAGTGCCACGGCAGGGGAGGAAGAACTGTTTTTT. Its protein is CAISATAGEEELFF.

This clonotype was seen at least ten times. The rearrangement uses TRBV7-2 and TRBJ2-7; no reliable D call. CDR1 is SGHTA, CDR2 FQGNSA, per germline. V was trimmed by 5 bases and J by 3 bases, leaving 8 bases between them. This CDR3 is built from 12 residues. The CDR3 is CASSPSNYEQYF. CDR3 DNA: TGTGCCAGCAGCCCTTCGAACTACGAGCAGTACTTC. Looking up the rest from reference TRBV7-2 and TRBJ2-7 gives the full variable domain: GAGVSQSPSNKVTEKGKDVELRCDPISGHTALYWYRQSLGQGLEFLIYFQGNSAPDKSGLPSDRFSAERTGGSVSTLTIQRTQQEDSAVYLCASSPSNYEQYFGPGTRLTVT.